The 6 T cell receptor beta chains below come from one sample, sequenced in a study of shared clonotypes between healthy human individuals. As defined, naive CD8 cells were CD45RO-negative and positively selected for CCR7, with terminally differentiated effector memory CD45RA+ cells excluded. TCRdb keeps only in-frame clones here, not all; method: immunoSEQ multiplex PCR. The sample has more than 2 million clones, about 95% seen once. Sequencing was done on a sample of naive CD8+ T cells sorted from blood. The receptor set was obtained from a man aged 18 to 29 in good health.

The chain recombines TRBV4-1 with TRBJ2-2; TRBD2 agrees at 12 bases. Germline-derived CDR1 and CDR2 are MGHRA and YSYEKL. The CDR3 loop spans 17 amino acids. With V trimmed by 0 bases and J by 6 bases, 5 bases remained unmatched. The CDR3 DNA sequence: TGCGCCAGCAGCCAAGATCTCCTAGCGGGAGGGGCCGGGGAGCTGTTTTTT. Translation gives CASSQDLLAGGAGELFF.

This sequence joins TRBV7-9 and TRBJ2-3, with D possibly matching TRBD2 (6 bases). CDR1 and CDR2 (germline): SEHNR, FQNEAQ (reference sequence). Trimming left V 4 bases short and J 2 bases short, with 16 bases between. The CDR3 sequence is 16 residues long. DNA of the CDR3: TGTGCCAGCAGCTCGCAGACTAGGGTAGACACAGATACGCAGTATTTT. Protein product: CASSSQTRVDTDTQYF.

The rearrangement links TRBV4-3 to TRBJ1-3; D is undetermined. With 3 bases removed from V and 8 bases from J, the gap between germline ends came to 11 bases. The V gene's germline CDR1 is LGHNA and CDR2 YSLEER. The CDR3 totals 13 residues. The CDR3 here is CASSHLTRDTIYF. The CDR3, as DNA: TGCGCCAGCAGCCACCTGACGAGGGACACCATATATTTT.

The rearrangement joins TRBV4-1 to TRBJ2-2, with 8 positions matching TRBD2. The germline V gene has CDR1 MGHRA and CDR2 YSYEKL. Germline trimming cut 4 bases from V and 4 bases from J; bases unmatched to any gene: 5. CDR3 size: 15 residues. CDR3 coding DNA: TGCGCCAGCAGCCCATGGACTAGCTCCACCGGGGAGCTGTTTTTT. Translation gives CASSPWTSSTGELFF.

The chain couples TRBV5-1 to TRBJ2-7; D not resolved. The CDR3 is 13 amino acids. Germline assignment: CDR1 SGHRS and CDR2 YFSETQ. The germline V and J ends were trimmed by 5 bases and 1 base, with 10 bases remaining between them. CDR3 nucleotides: TGCGCCAGCAGAGTGGACCATTCCTACGAGCAGTACTTC. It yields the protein CASRVDHSYEQYF.

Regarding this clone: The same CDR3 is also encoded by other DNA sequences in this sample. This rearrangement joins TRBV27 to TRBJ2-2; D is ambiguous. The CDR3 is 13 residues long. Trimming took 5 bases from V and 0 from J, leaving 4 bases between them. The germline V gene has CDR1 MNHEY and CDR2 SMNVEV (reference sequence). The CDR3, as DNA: TGTGCCAGCAGTCCCACGAACACCGGGGAGCTGTTTTTT. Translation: CASSPTNTGELFF.